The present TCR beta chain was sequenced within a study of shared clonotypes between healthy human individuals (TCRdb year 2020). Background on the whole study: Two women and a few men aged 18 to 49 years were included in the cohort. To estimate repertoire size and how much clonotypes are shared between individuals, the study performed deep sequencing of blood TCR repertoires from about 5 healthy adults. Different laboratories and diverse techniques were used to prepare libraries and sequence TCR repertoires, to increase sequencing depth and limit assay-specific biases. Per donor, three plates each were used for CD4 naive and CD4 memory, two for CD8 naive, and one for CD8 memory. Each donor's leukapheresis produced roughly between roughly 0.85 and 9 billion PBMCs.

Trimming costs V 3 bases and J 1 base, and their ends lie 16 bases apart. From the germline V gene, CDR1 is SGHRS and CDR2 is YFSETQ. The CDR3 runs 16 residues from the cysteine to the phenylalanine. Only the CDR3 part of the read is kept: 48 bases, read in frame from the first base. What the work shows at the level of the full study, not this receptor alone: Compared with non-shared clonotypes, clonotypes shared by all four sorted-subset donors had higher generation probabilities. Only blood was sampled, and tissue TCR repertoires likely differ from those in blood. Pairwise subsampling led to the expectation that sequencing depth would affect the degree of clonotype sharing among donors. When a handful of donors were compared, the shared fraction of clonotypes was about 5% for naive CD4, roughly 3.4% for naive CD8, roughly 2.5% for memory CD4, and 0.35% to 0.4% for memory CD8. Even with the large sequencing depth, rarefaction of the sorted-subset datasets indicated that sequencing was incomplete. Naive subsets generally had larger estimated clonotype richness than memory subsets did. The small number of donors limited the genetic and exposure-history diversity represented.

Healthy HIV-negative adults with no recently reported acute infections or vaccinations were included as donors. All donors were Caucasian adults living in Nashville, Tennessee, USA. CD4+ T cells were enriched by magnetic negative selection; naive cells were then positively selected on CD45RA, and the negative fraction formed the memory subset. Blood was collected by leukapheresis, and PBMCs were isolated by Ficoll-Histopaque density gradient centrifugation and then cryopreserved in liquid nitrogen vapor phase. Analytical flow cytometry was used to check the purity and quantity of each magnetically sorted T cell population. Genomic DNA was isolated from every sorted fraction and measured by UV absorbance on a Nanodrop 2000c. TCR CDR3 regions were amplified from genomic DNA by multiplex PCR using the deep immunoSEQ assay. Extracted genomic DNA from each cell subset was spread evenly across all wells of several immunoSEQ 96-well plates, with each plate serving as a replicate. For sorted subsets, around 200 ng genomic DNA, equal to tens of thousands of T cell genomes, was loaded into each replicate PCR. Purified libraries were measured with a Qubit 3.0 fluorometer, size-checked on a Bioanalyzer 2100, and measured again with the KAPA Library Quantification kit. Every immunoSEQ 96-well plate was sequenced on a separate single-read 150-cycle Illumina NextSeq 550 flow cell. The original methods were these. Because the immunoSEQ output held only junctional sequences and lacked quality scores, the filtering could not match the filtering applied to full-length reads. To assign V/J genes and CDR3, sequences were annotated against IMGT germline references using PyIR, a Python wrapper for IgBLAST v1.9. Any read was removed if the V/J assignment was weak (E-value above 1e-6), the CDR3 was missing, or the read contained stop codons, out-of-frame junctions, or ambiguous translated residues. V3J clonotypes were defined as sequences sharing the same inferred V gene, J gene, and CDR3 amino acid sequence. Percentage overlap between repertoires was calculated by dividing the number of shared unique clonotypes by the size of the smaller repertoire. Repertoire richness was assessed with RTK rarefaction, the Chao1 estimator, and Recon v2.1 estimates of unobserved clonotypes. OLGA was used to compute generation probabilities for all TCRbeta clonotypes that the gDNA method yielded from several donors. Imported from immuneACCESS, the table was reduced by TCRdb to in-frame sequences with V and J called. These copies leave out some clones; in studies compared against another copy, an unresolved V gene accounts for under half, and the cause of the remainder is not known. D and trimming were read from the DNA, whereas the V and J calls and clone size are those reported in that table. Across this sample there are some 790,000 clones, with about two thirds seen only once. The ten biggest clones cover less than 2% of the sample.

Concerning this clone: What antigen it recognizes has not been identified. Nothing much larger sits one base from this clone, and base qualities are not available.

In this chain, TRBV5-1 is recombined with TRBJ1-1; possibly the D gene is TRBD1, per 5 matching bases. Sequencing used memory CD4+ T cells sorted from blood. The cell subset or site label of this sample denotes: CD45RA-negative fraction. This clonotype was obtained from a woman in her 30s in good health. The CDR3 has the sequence CASSSNAGSRNTEAFF. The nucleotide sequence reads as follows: TGCGCCAGCAGCTCCAATGCAGGGAGTCGGAACACTGAAGCTTTCTTT. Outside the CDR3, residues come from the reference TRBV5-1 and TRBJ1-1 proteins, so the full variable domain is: KAGVTQTPRYLIKTRGQQVTLSCSPISGHRSVSWYQQTPGQGLQFLFEYFSETQRNKGNFPGRFSGRQFSNSRSEMNVSTLELGDSALYLCASSSNAGSRNTEAFFGQGTRLTVV.